Each of the 10 T cell receptor beta chains below was sequenced from the same sample in a study of blood T cell repertoires in COVID-19. Sequencing used immunoSEQ multiplex PCR; TCRdb keeps in-frame clones, though not all of them. The table shows tens of thousands of clones, with about 82% occurring only once. The material sequenced was peripheral blood. The receptors shown here come from an elderly woman in a cohort sampled during active or convalescent COVID-19.

This sequence joins TRBV3-1 (or the pseudogene TRBV3-2) and TRBJ1-2; 7 nucleotides align to TRBD1. The V gene's germline CDR1 is LGHDT and CDR2 YNNKEL (reference sequence). This CDR3 spans 13 amino acids. Losses at the gene ends were 3 bases for V and 2 bases for J; bases not matched to a gene: 0. This CDR3 reads CASSQTGNYGYTF. The CDR3, as DNA: TGTGCCAGCAGCCAGACAGGGAACTATGGCTACACCTTC.

The chain has TRBV6-5 and TRBJ2-2; D unclear. V was cut by 6 bases and J by 7 bases, with 12 bases left in between. This CDR3 comprises 13 residues. The germline V gene encodes CDR1 MNHEY and CDR2 SVGAGI. The CDR3 coding sequence is TGTGCCAGCAGACGAGAGGTTGGCGGGGAGCTGTTTTTT. Its protein is CASRREVGGELFF.

The chain uses TRBV10-1 and TRBJ2-1; the match to TRBD2 covers 8 bases. CDR3 length: 15 residues. Per the germline V gene, CDR1 is WNHNN and CDR2 is SYGVQD (reference sequence). The ends lost 6 bases at V and 4 bases at J; junction bases unmatched: 8. The CDR3 DNA sequence: TGCGCCAGCAGCTCAGCGGGAGTAGGGTACAATGAGCAGTTCTTC. It yields the protein CASSSAGVGYNEQFF.

The chain combines TRBV3-1 (or the pseudogene TRBV3-2) with TRBJ2-1; TRBD2 is a possible D gene (5 bases). Per the germline V gene, CDR1 is LGHDT and CDR2 is YNNKEL (reference sequence). The V gene lost 6 bases and the J gene lost 8 bases, with 14 bases spanning the gap. The CDR3 spans 13 residues. CDR3 sequence: CASSLLASDEQFF. The CDR3 nucleotides are TGTGCCAGCAGTCTCCTAGCTTCCGATGAGCAGTTCTTC.

This chain joins TRBV10-3 and TRBJ1-6; no clear D. The CDR3 length is 15 residues. The V gene lost 3 bases and the J gene lost 10 bases, with 16 bases spanning the gap. Per germline, CDR1 ENHRY and CDR2 SYGVKD. CDR3 loop: CAISDSGLGRSPLHF. The CDR3 nucleotides read TGTGCCATCAGTGACTCCGGCCTAGGGAGGTCACCCCTCCACTTT.

The chain recombines TRBV27 with TRBJ1-1; tentative D call: TRBD1 (5 bases). This CDR3 spans 16 amino acids. Germline V gives CDR1 MNHEY, CDR2 SMNVEV (reference sequence). V was trimmed by 6 bases and J by 0 bases, leaving 17 bases between them. CDR3 in amino acids: CASSLQGNGMNTEAFF. The CDR3 coding sequence is TGTGCCAGCAGCCTTCAGGGCAACGGCATGAACACTGAAGCTTTCTTT.

The J gene is TRBJ1-1, the V gene TRBV19; possibly TRBD1 for D (5 bases). CDR1 is LNHDA and CDR2 is SQIVND in the germline V gene (reference sequence). This CDR3 has 17 amino acids. Deletions cut 4 bases from V and 4 bases from J, with 22 bases between. The CDR3 here is CASSSQASAGPGTEAFF. CDR3 DNA: TGTGCCAGTAGTAGTCAAGCGAGTGCAGGGCCGGGCACTGAAGCTTTCTTT.

The CDR3 DNA follows: TGCGCCAGCAGCTTAATAGCGGGGGACACCGGGGAGCTGTTTTTT. Translated, it gives CASSLIAGDTGELFF. V is TRBV5-1 and J is TRBJ2-2; TRBD2 agrees at 9 bases. This CDR3 is 15 amino acids long. V dropped 2 bases and J dropped 3; count of bases not matched to a gene: 2. In germline, CDR1 is SGHRS, CDR2 YFSETQ.

The rearrangement uses TRBV25-1 and TRBJ2-5; 9 bases agree with TRBD2. Germline CDR1 is MGHDK and CDR2 is SYGVNS. This CDR3 is built from 12 residues. J lost 8 bases, V lost 10 bases, and 8 bases had no gene match. In nucleotides, the CDR3 is TGTGCCACATCGACTAGCGGAGATACCCAGTACTTC. Amino acid sequence: CATSTSGDTQYF.

This rearrangement joins TRBV28 to TRBJ2-7, with D tentatively TRBD2 (5 bases). This CDR3 spans 14 amino acids. V lost 2 bases and J lost 3, with 11 bases in between. The V gene's germline CDR1 is MDHEN and CDR2 SYDVKM. CDR3 in DNA: TGTGCCAGCAGTTTAGCACGGGGAATCTACGAGCAGTACTTC. Translated, it gives CASSLARGIYEQYF.